This section outlines one T cell receptor (beta chain) sequence together with its context. Its specificity is unknown. Primers used in a second PCR of roughly 6 to 11 cycles were a sample-barcoded 5' primer and a J-beta primer mix. TCRdb recomputed calls from the 5' RACE reads with MiXCR, one row per CDR3 protein. The sample records hundreds of thousands of distinct CDR3 sequences, around three fifths being singletons. This specimen comes from a study of blood T cells in healthy people across ages. General study results and limits: Long-lived donors had more naive CD4+ cells and higher diversity than aged donors.

V lost 0 bases to trimming and J lost 4 bases, with 5 bases between them. The germline V gene encodes CDR1 LGHNA and CDR2 YSLEER. The CDR3 runs to 13 residues. The chain couples TRBV4-3 to TRBJ2-3; D is unclear. The specimen was blood. This receptor was obtained from a middle-aged man in good health. The CDR3 loop is CASSQDSSDTQYF. The CDR3 region has the DNA TGCGCCAGCAGCCAAGATTCTTCAGATACGCAGTATTTT.